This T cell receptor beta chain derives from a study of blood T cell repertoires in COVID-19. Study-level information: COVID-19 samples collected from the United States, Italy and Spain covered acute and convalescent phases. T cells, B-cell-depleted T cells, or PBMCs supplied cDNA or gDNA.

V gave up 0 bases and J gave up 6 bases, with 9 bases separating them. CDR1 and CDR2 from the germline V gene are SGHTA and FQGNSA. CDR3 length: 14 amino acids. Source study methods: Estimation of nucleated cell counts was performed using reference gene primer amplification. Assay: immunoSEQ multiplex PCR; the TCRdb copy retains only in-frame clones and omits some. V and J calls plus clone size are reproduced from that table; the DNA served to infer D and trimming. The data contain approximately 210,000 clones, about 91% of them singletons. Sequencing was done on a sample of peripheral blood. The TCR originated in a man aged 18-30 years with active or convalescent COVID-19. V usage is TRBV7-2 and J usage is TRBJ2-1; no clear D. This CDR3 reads CASSLAVLFNEQFF. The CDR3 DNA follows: TGTGCCAGCAGCTTAGCGGTACTATTCAATGAGCAGTTCTTC.